What follows describes a single TCR beta chain. The antigen is undetermined. V dropped 7 bases and J dropped 0 bases, with 7 bases sitting between them. Germline CDR1 is SNHLY and CDR2 is FYNNEI. The CDR3 totals 13 residues. Sequenced by immunoSEQ multiplex PCR; TCRdb stores in-frame clones only, minus some. The sample consists of about 77,000 clones, around 86% of them appearing once. The sample originates from a study of OX40 agonist ivuxolimab in advanced cancers. About the research overall: Participants averaged about 66 years of age (range 23 to 79) and were less than 85% male. Whole-study results and caveats: Part of the nonresponder group also had normalized T-cell clonal expansion that was low.

Source: CD4+ or CD8+ T cells sorted from blood, taken in a trial of the OX40 agonist ivuxolimab. The source is an adult with an advanced solid tumor such as melanoma, head and neck, liver or kidney cancer. J is TRBJ1-5 and V is TRBV2; D gene unclear. The CDR3 loop reads CASTSDSNQPQHF. The CDR3 bases are TGTGCCAGCACCTCGGATAGCAATCAGCCCCAGCATTTT.